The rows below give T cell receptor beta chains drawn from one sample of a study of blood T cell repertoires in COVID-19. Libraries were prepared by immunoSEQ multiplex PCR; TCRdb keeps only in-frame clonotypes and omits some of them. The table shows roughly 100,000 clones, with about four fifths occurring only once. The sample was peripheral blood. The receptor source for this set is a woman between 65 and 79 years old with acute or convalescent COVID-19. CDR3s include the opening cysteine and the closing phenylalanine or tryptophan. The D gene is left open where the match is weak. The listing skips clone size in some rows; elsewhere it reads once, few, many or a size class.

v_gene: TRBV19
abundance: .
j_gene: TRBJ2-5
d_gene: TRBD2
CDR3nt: TGTGCCAGTAGTTCAAGCGGGGTAACAGAGACCCAGTACTTC
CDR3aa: CASSSSGVTETQYF

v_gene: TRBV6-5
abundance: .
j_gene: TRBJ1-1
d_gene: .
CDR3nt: TGTGCCAGCAGGACTGTTGACAGCCCTGAAGCTTTCTTT
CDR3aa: CASRTVDSPEAFF

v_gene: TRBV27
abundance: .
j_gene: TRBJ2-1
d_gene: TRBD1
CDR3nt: TGTGCCAGCAGTTCCTTACCGGGACAGGGGGCAAATGAGCAGTTCTTC
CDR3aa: CASSSLPGQGANEQFF

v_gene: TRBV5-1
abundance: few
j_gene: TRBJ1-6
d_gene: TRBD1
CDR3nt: TGCGCCAGCAGCTTGGCCGGGACAGGGCGGTCACCCCTCCACTTT
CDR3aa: CASSLAGTGRSPLHF

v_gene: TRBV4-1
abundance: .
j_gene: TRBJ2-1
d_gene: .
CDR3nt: TGCGCCAGCAGCCAAGACAGGGGTTCCTACAATGAGCAGTTCTTC
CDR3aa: CASSQDRGSYNEQFF

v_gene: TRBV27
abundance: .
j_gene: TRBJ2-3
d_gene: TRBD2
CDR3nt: TGTGCCAGCAGTTCACGGGGGGCGTCGGGACTAGCGGGAGGGAGAGCTACGCAGTATTTT
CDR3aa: CASSSRGASGLAGGRATQYF

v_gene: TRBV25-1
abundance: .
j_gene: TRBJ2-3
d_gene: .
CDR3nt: TGTGCCAGCAGTGGCAGTTTTCGCACAGATACGCAGTATTTT
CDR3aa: CASSGSFRTDTQYF

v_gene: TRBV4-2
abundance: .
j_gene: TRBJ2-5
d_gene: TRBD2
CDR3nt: TGTGCCAGCAGCATTACCGGGACTAGCGGTTTCCAAGAGACCCAGTACTTC
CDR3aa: CASSITGTSGFQETQYF

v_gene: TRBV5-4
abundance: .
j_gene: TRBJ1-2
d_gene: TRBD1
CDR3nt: TGTGCCAGCAGCTTACAGGGGGCGGGTGGCTACACCTTC
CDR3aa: CASSLQGAGGYTF

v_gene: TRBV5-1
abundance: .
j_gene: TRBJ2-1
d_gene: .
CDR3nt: TGCGCCAGCAGCTTGAGCGCTAGCCGGGTTTACAATGAGCAGTTCTTC
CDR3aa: CASSLSASRVYNEQFF

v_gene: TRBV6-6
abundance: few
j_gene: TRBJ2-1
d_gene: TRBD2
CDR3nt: TGTGCCAGCAGTTATTTAGCGGGGGGGGGCAATGAGCAGTTCTTC
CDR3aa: CASSYLAGGGNEQFF

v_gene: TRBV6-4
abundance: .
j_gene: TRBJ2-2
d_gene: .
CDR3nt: TGTGCCAGCAGTGACCCTAACACCGGGGAGCTGTTTTTT
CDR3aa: CASSDPNTGELFF

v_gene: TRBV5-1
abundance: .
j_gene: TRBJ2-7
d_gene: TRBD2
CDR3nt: TGCGCCAGCAGCCCTCTAGCGGGAGGCTCCTACGAGCAGTACTTC
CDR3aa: CASSPLAGGSYEQYF

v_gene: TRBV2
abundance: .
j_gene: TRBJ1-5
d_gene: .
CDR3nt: TGTGCCAGCAGTGGATACGGGGTCAATCAGCCCCAGCATTTT
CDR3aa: CASSGYGVNQPQHF

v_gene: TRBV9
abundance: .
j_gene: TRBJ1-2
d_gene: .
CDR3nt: TGTGCCAGCAGCGTAGAACAGAACTATGGCTACACCTTC
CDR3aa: CASSVEQNYGYTF

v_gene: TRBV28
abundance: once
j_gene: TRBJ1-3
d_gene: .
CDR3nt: TGTGCCAGCAGTTTAGGGGGGTCTGGAAACACCATATATTTT
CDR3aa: CASSLGGSGNTIYF

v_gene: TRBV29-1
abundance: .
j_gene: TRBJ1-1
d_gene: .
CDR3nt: TGCAGTGCTCCCGGGCCCCAGGGTCGGACTGAAGCTTTCTTT
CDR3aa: CSAPGPQGRTEAFF

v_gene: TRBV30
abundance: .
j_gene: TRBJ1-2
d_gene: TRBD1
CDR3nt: TGTGCCGCTAGGGACAGGGCCTATGGCTACACCTTC
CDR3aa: CAARDRAYGYTF

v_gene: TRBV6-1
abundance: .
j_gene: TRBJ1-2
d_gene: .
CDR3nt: TGTGCCAGCAGTGAGGCCACAGGGTTGGCGTATGGCTACACCTTC
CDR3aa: CASSEATGLAYGYTF

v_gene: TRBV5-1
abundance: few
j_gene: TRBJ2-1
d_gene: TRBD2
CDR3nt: TGCGCCAGCAGCTTGGCTAGCGGGTACGGGAATGAGCAGTTCTTC
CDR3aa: CASSLASGYGNEQFF

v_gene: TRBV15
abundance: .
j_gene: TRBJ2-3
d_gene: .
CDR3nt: TGTGCCACCAGCAGAGATGGCGGGAACACAGATACGCAGTATTTT
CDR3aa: CATSRDGGNTDTQYF

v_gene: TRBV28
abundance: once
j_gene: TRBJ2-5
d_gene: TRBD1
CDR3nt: TGTGCCAGCAGTTTAAGGGGACAGGGCCCGATTCAAGAGACCCAGTACTTC
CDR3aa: CASSLRGQGPIQETQYF

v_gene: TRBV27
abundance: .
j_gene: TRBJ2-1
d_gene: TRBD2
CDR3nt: TGTGCCAGCAGTTCCGGGACTAGCGGACGGAATGAGCAGTTCTTC
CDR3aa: CASSSGTSGRNEQFF

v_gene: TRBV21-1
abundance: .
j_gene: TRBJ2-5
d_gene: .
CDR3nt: TGTGCCAGCAGCAAAGACAGGGGAGAGACCCAGTACTTC
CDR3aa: CASSKDRGETQYF

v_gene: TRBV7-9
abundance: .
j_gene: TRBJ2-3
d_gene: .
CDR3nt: TGTGCCAGCAGAACACAGGGTAGCACAGATACGCAGTATTTT
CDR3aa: CASRTQGSTDTQYF

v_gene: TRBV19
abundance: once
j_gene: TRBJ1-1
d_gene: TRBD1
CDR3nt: TGTGCCAGTAGTAAGGGGACAGGGAGAGAGACTGAAGCTTTCTTT
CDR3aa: CASSKGTGRETEAFF

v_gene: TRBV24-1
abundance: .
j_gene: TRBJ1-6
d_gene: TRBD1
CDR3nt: TGTGCCACCAGTGATCAAACAGGGGGGGATTCACCCCTCCACTTT
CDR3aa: CATSDQTGGDSPLHF

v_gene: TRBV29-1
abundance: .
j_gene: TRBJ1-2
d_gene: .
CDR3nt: TGCAGCGTTGGGGCAGGGGCAGACTATGGCTACACCTTC
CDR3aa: CSVGAGADYGYTF

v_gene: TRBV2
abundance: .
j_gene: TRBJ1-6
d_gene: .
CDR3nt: TGTGCCAGCAGGAAATCCGCACGGGGGGTCGATATTTCACCCCTCCACTTT
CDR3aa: CASRKSARGVDISPLHF

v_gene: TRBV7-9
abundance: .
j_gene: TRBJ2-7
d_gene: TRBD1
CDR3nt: TGTGCCAGCAGCTCACAGGGGGCTCTTGGCGAGCAGTACTTC
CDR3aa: CASSSQGALGEQYF

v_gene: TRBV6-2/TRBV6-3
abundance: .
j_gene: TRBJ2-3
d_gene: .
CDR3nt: TGTGCCAGCAGTTTCGGTGGGGGGGCCGCAGATACGCAGTATTTT
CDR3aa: CASSFGGGAADTQYF